These T cell receptor beta chains were read from a single sample in a study of blood T cell repertoires in COVID-19. The assay was immunoSEQ multiplex PCR, and TCRdb's table has in-frame clones only and misses some. The sample records some 240,000 clones, 75% to 85% being singletons. Input material: peripheral blood. Receptor source: a human donor in a cohort sampled during active COVID-19. Each CDR3 is given with its conserved first and last residue. The D gene is left open where the match is weak. Expanded clones are given a class, and other clones once, few, many or no size at all.

d_call	v_call	j_call	clone_size	cdr3_nt	cdr3_aa
.	TRBV7-9	TRBJ2-3	few	TGTGCCAGCAGCTTAGACGGCGGGGCTCAGTATTTT	CASSLDGGAQYF
.	TRBV24-1	TRBJ1-4	once	TGTGCCACCAGTGACCCTGCGGACAGCAAAGGGGAAAAACTGTTTTTT	CATSDPADSKGEKLFF
TRBD1	TRBV15	TRBJ1-1	.	TGTGCCACCAGCAGAGAACAGGGGCCGAACACTGAAGCTTTCTTT	CATSREQGPNTEAFF
TRBD1	TRBV27	TRBJ1-4	.	TGTGCCAGCAGTTGGTCACAGGGGGAGCAAAATGAAAAACTGTTTTTT	CASSWSQGEQNEKLFF
TRBD2	TRBV19	TRBJ2-5	once	TGTGCCAGTAGTATACGGTCTAGCGGGAGGGGGGAAGAGACCCAGTACTTC	CASSIRSSGRGEETQYF
.	TRBV5-4	TRBJ2-2	.	TGTGCCAGCAGCCCGCCCTCTGGGGCAAGGGCTACCGGGGAGCTGTTTTTT	CASSPPSGARATGELFF
TRBD1	TRBV27	TRBJ1-2	.	TGTGCCAGCAGTTCCCTTTTGACAGGGATTGATGGCTACACCTTC	CASSSLLTGIDGYTF
TRBD1	TRBV29-1	TRBJ1-2	few	TGCAGCGTTGGGACAGGGGTTGGTGGCTACACCTTC	CSVGTGVGGYTF
TRBD2	TRBV10-3	TRBJ2-5	.	TGTGCCACGCGAGGGGCTAGCGGGAGAACGCCGGAGACCCAGTACTTC	CATRGASGRTPETQYF
.	TRBV18	TRBJ2-7	.	TGTGCCAGCTCGTCCACAGGGAGCGAGCAGTACTTC	CASSSTGSEQYF
.	TRBV14	TRBJ1-2	.	TGTGCCAGCAGCCAAGTGCGGAGCTATGGCTACACCTTC	CASSQVRSYGYTF
.	TRBV30	TRBJ1-6	once	TGTGCCTGGAGTCTAATGAATTCACCCCTCCACTTT	CAWSLMNSPLHF
.	TRBV7-8	TRBJ1-5	.	TGTGCCAGCAGCTTATCACTCAGGGGCACTAAGGGCAATCAGCCCCAGCATTTT	CASSLSLRGTKGNQPQHF
.	TRBV13	TRBJ1-2	once	TGTGCCAGCAGCTTAGGGTCGTTGATTGGGGCCATGACTGCTAACTATGGCTACACCTTC	CASSLGSLIGAMTANYGYTF
TRBD1	TRBV2	TRBJ1-4	.	TGTGCCAGCAGACAGGGGCCCCTCATACCTAATGAAAAACTGTTTTTT	CASRQGPLIPNEKLFF
.	TRBV5-1	TRBJ2-3	once	TGCGCCAGCAGCCGCCAACGACAGGGAGGAGGTGCAGATACGCAGTATTTT	CASSRQRQGGGADTQYF
TRBD1	TRBV5-6	TRBJ1-2	.	TGTGCCAGCAGCTTGTCGGACAGGCACTATGGCTACACCTTC	CASSLSDRHYGYTF
.	TRBV11-2	TRBJ2-7	.	TGTGCCAGCAGCCCCCCTGGAGGGATGAAGCAGTACTTC	CASSPPGGMKQYF
.	TRBV18	TRBJ1-5	.	TGTGCCAGCTCAATAAAAGTGGGGAGTGGACAGCCCCAGCATTTT	CASSIKVGSGQPQHF
.	TRBV7-2	TRBJ1-1	.	TGTGCCAGCAGCATCAAACACGGGACTGAAGCTTTCTTT	CASSIKHGTEAFF
.	TRBV19	TRBJ2-1	.	TGTGCCAGTAGTATGAAACCCGCTGCAGTGGACAATGAGCAGTTCTTC	CASSMKPAAVDNEQFF
.	TRBV7-9	TRBJ2-2	.	TGTGCCAGCAGCAATTCTCTGAACACCGGGGAGCTGTTTTTT	CASSNSLNTGELFF
.	TRBV28	TRBJ2-7	.	TGTGCCAGCAGCAGTGTGGCACGGAGCTCCTACGAGCAGTACTTC	CASSSVARSSYEQYF
TRBD2	TRBV2	TRBJ2-5	.	TGTGCCAGCAGTGAGGGAGGGAGCGGGGGTATAGGGACCCAGTACTTC	CASSEGGSGGIGTQYF
TRBD2	TRBV27	TRBJ2-2	.	TGTGCCAGCAGTCCCCTAGCGGGGGTGAACACCGGGGAGCTGTTTTTT	CASSPLAGVNTGELFF
.	TRBV15	TRBJ1-2	.	TGTGCCACCAGCTTGGACACCCATGTTGACTATGGCTACACCTTC	CATSLDTHVDYGYTF
TRBD2	TRBV5-4	TRBJ2-7	few	TGTGCCAGCAGCTTTAGCGGGAGGATGACCTACGAGCAGTACTTC	CASSFSGRMTYEQYF
TRBD2	TRBV20-1	TRBJ2-7	.	TGCAGTGCTAGTAGACTAGCGGGAGGCGTGTACGAGCAGTACTTC	CSASRLAGGVYEQYF
.	TRBV5-1	TRBJ2-5	once	TGCGCCAGCAGCTTGATTGGCAGGGAAGAGACCCAGTACTTC	CASSLIGREETQYF
TRBD2	TRBV18	TRBJ2-1	.	TGTGCCAGCTCGCCTACTAGCGGGAGGGCCGATGAGCAGTTCTTC	CASSPTSGRADEQFF
TRBD1	TRBV28	TRBJ1-1	.	TGTGCCAGCACCACTTCACCCTCACAGGGGAGGAGCACTGAAGCTTTCTTT	CASTTSPSQGRSTEAFF
.	TRBV6-5	TRBJ1-2	.	TGTGCCAGCAGCCGTACCGGGAATGGCTACACCTTC	CASSRTGNGYTF
.	TRBV5-5	TRBJ1-1	once	TGTGCCAGCAGCTCACATGGGCGCAGGGAGGACACTGAAGCTTTCTTT	CASSSHGRREDTEAFF
.	TRBV19	TRBJ1-5	.	TGTGCCAGTACTTGGAAAGGGAGTGTCGATCAGCCCCAGCATTTT	CASTWKGSVDQPQHF
.	TRBV2	TRBJ1-1	.	TGTGCCAGCAGGTATTCAGAGGTCACTGAAGCTTTCTTT	CASRYSEVTEAFF
TRBD2	TRBV3-1/TRBV3-2	TRBJ2-2	.	TGTGCCAGCAGCCGACGGGAGGCAGTTGTTCCCGGGGAGCTGTTTTTT	CASSRREAVVPGELFF
TRBD1	TRBV29-1	TRBJ1-4	.	TGCAGCGTTAAACGACAGGGTGGGAATGAAAAACTGTTTTTT	CSVKRQGGNEKLFF
.	TRBV6-4	TRBJ1-2	once	TGTGCCAGCAGTTCTGGGCTCGGCTATGGCTACACCTTC	CASSSGLGYGYTF
.	TRBV18	TRBJ2-1	.	TGTGCCAGCTACCGAGGGACAAGCTCCTACAATGAGCAGTTCTTC	CASYRGTSSYNEQFF
.	TRBV6-5	TRBJ1-5	.	TGTGCCAGCAGTCAAAGCGGACTCGGGAAGCCCCAGCATTTT	CASSQSGLGKPQHF
TRBD2	TRBV3-1/TRBV3-2	TRBJ2-1	.	TGTGCCAGCAGCCAAGATAGAGGGAGGCGGGAGGGCTCCCCGAAGGGGTACAATGAGCAGTTCTTC	CASSQDRGRREGSPKGYNEQFF
.	TRBV2	TRBJ2-7	.	TGTGCCAGCAGTAACGGACAGGAGGGCGAGCAGTACTTC	CASSNGQEGEQYF
.	TRBV24-1	TRBJ2-1	.	TGTGCCACCAGTGATTGGAGTTCCAATGAGCAGTTCTTC	CATSDWSSNEQFF
.	TRBV19	TRBJ1-6	once	TGTGCCAGTAGTGCTCCGGGGGGTGAGTATTCACCCCTCCACTTT	CASSAPGGEYSPLHF
TRBD2	TRBV4-2	TRBJ2-5	.	TGTGCCAGCAGCCAGCCCCTGAGACTAGCGGGGGGCCGGGAGACCCAGTACTTC	CASSQPLRLAGGRETQYF
.	TRBV19	TRBJ1-2	.	TGTGCCACCTCCGGAGGTATCGACTATGGCTACACCTTC	CATSGGIDYGYTF
.	TRBV3-1/TRBV3-2	TRBJ1-6	.	TGTGCCAGCAGAACGACCAGGGGCGGTAATTCACCCCTCCACTTT	CASRTTRGGNSPLHF
.	TRBV12-3/TRBV12-4	TRBJ1-4	.	TGTGCCAGCAGTTTGGCTGAAAAACTGTTTTTT	CASSLAEKLFF
.	TRBV4-3	TRBJ1-1	.	TGCGCCAGCAGCCAAGATATGGGCAGGCAAGTGTTGGGTGACACTGAAGCTTTCTTT	CASSQDMGRQVLGDTEAFF
.	TRBV2	TRBJ2-3	.	TGTGCCAGCAGTGAATGGGCCGGCCCGGGCACAGATACGCAGTATTTT	CASSEWAGPGTDTQYF
.	TRBV7-9	TRBJ1-2	.	TGTGCCAGCAGCTTTTTTCTCTATGGCTACACCTTC	CASSFFLYGYTF
TRBD2	TRBV4-3	TRBJ2-5	.	TGCGCCAGCAGCCCCGGGGGGGCGGAGACCCAGTACTTC	CASSPGGAETQYF
.	TRBV6-5	TRBJ2-1	many	TGTGCCAGCAGTTGGGGGCACGACTCCTACAATGAGCAGTTCTTC	CASSWGHDSYNEQFF
TRBD1	TRBV24-1	TRBJ2-2	.	TGTGCCACCAGTGATTCTTGGGCAGGGGGCGAAAACGGGGAGCTGTTTTTT	CATSDSWAGGENGELFF
TRBD1	TRBV3-1/TRBV3-2	TRBJ2-3	few	TGTGCCAGCAGCCAAGCCCGGACAGGGGGCGGCGGGGGGGCCCGAACAGATACGCAGTATTTT	CASSQARTGGGGGARTDTQYF
.	TRBV5-4	TRBJ2-7	.	TGTGCCAGCAGCTTTGGACAGCTGGGCTCCTACGAGCAGTACTTC	CASSFGQLGSYEQYF
.	TRBV5-4	TRBJ2-2	few	TGTGCCAGCTTCCCCACCTCGGACTCTGGGGAGCTGTTTTTT	CASFPTSDSGELFF
.	TRBV11-2	TRBJ2-3	.	TGTGCCAGCAGCTTACATCCCGGGGGTACGCAGTATTTT	CASSLHPGGTQYF
.	TRBV3-1/TRBV3-2	TRBJ1-5	.	TGTGCCAGCAGCCAAGCAGGGGTCAATCAGCCCCAGCATTTT	CASSQAGVNQPQHF
TRBD1	TRBV2	TRBJ2-3	.	TGTGCCAGGAGACAGGGCCCAGATACGCAGTATTTT	CARRQGPDTQYF